Listed here is a single TCR beta chain. Its antigen is unknown. This sample was taken from a study of shared clonotypes between healthy human individuals. Study context: There were three CD4 naive, three CD4 memory, two CD8 naive and one CD8 memory plates per donor. The study, taken as a whole, reports: Researchers sampled blood only, noting tissue repertoires likely differ.

CD45RO-negative CD8 cells positively selected for CCR7 made up the naive population, which excluded terminally differentiated effector memory CD45RA+ cells. Sequencing was at deep level. The method was immunoSEQ multiplex PCR; TCRdb's version includes in-frame clones alone and lacks a portion of them. In the table there are more than 2 million clones, around 93% of which are singletons. The germline gives CDR1 MGHRA, CDR2 YSYEKL. CDR3 length: 15 amino acids. V was pared by 5 bases and J by 4 bases, with 5 bases of the junction left unmatched. The TCR originated in a young man in good health. Some clones in this sample may be carry-over from other donors' samples. Sequenced sample: naive CD8+ T cells from PBMCs. V and J are TRBV4-1 and TRBJ2-1, with 10 bases identical to TRBD2. In DNA form, the CDR3 reads TGCGCCAGCAGCGCACCTAGCGGGAGTTACAATGAGCAGTTCTTC. Its translation: CASSAPSGSYNEQFF.